The T cell receptor (beta chain) under discussion was sequenced for a study of tumor-infiltrating lymphocytes in primary liver carcinoma. Turning to the study itself: Maximum tumor diameters ranged from roughly 4.2 to 10 cm, stage T1-T3 N0M0. Each of the samples returned roughly 3.5 to 8 million productive TCRbeta reads (a yield similar across tissue types). Study-wide points: Tumor samples exhibited a significantly greater top-250-clone fraction than blood samples (p = 0.039).

Concerning this clonotype itself: What it recognizes is unknown. One end of the junction does not line up with germline, which may come from a read error.

Co-extraction yielded RNA and DNA from around 20-30 mg of unsorted bulk tissue. A primer matching the constant region was used to make TCR beta cDNA from approximately 0.55 ug of total RNA. Amplification in three nested multiplex PCR rounds with slightly modified ARM-PCR gave rise to TCR beta libraries. TCRdb reprocessed the multiplex PCR reads via MiXCR and lists one record per CDR3 protein. The sample includes 95,000 to 100,000 distinct CDR3 sequences, about 67% seen only once; the top ten take roughly an eighth. Specimen: liver tumor tissue from sampling region 2. Subset specified: tumor region T2, inferior pole. The receptor was isolated from a woman between 55 and 75 years old with primary liver carcinoma and hepatitis B virus infection.

CDR3 nucleotides: TGCGCCAGCAGCTTCGCAGACAATGAGCATTTCTTC. Translating it yields CASSFADNEHFF. V gene TRBV11-2 combines with J gene TRBJ2-1; the D is unclear. The V gene's germline CDR1 is SGHAT and CDR2 FQNNGV. The CDR3 is made up of 12 amino acids.